The 4 T cell receptor beta chains in this list originate from one sample, sequenced in a study of blood T cell repertoires in COVID-19 (dated by TCRdb to the early 2020s). The library relied on the immunoSEQ multiplex PCR assay. This is the immuneACCESS table as TCRdb keeps it, with only in-frame sequences that have V and J called. A part of the clones is gone; compared with another copy, unresolved V genes explain less than half, and the rest is unexplained. The sample table records under 200,000 clones; 80% to 90% of these occur just once. 8% to 10% of the sample rests with the top ten. Sample: peripheral blood. The receptors were sampled from a man between 60 and 70 years old with acute or convalescent COVID-19.

The rearrangement joins TRBV11-2 to TRBJ2-7; possible D gene TRBD1, 6 bases. Germline V gives CDR1 SGHAT, CDR2 FQNNGV. CDR3 length equals 14 residues. Trimming removed 3 bases at V and 6 bases at J, with 15 bases between. This chain's CDR3 is CASSFAGARREQYF. The CDR3 bases are TGTGCCAGCAGCTTCGCAGGGGCTCGGCGCGAGCAGTACTTC.

The V and J genes are TRBV6-2 or TRBV6-3 and TRBJ1-1; 9 bases align to TRBD1. This CDR3 region has 13 residues. CDR1 and CDR2 (germline): MNHEY, SVGEGT. V shed 7 bases and J 12 bases; nucleotides not matched to a gene: 12. The CDR3 coding sequence is TGTGCCAGCATCCCCGGGGGGACAGGGAGATCTTTCTTT. Translated: CASIPGGTGRSFF.

This clone was counted a few times. The V call is TRBV3-1 (or the pseudogene TRBV3-2), the J call TRBJ1-1; D is uncertain. The V gene lost 1 base and the J gene lost 1 base, with 7 bases spanning the gap. Germline CDR1 is LGHDT and CDR2 is YNNKEL (reference sequence). The length of the CDR3 is 14 residues. The CDR3 DNA follows: TGTGCCAGCAGCCAAGGGCAAACGAACACTGAAGCTTTCTTT. The encoded protein is CASSQGQTNTEAFF.

This clone was seen only a few times. The rearrangement uses TRBV30 and TRBJ1-2; TRBD1 aligns across 9 bases. CDR1 is GTSNPN, CDR2 SVGIG, per germline (reference sequence). The CDR3 spans 14 residues. Unmatched junction bases numbered 6, after V lost 1 base and J lost 6 bases. CDR3 DNA sequence: TGTGCCTGGAGTGCCACAGGGGGCTTGGATGGCTACACCTTC. Translated: CAWSATGGLDGYTF.